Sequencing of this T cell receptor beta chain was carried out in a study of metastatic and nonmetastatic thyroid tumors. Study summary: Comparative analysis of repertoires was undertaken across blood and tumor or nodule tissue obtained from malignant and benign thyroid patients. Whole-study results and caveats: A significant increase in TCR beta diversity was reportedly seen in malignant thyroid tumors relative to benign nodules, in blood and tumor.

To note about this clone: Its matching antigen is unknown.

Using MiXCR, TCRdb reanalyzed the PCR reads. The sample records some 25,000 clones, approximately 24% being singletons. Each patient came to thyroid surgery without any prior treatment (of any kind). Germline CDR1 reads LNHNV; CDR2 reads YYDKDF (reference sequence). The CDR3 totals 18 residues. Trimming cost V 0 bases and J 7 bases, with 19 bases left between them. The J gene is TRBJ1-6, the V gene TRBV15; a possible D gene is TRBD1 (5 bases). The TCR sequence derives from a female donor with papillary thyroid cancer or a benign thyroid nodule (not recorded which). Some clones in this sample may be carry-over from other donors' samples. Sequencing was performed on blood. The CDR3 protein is CATSRDETSKGLNSPLHF. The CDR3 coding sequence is TGTGCCACCAGCAGAGATGAGACCTCCAAGGGGCTAAATTCACCCCTCCACTTT.